What follows are 17 T cell receptor beta chains derived from one specimen sequenced in a study of blood T cell repertoires in COVID-19. TCRdb's table, derived via immunoSEQ multiplex PCR, lists solely in-frame clones and lacks some. The top ten clones hold over 3% of a sample with some 230,000 clones, approximately 90% of them seen once. The sample comprised PBMCs or T cells enriched from blood (not recorded which). These receptors all come from a woman aged 18-29 years in a cohort exposed to, infected with or recovered from COVID-19 (not recorded which).

The rearrangement joins TRBV5-5 to TRBJ1-5; tentative D call: TRBD1 (5 bases). Germline lookup yields CDR1 SGHKS and CDR2 YYEKEE (reference sequence). The germline V and J ends were trimmed by 2 bases and 1 base, with 7 bases remaining between them. The CDR3 sequence is 14 residues long. The CDR3 is CASSLRQSNQPQHF. The CDR3 DNA sequence: TGTGCCAGCAGCTTAAGACAGAGCAATCAGCCCCAGCATTTT.

This chain uses TRBV28 with TRBJ2-2; D gene uncertain. Germline loops: CDR1 MDHEN, CDR2 SYDVKM. V was cut by 7 bases and J by 8 bases, with 11 bases left in between. The CDR3 extends over 12 amino acids. CDR3: CASNLFSGELFF. As DNA, the CDR3 is TGTGCCAGCAACTTATTCTCTGGGGAGCTGTTTTTT.

V gene TRBV27 combines with J gene TRBJ1-2, with D perhaps matching TRBD1 (6 bases). This CDR3 spans 14 amino acids. CDR1 is MNHEY, CDR2 SMNVEV, per germline (reference sequence). V lost 0 bases and J 7 bases, leaving 12 bases between the germline ends. CDR3: CASSLSYRDPGYTF. In DNA, the CDR3 is TGTGCCAGCAGTTTATCTTACAGGGACCCTGGCTACACCTTC.

V usage is TRBV7-2 and J usage is TRBJ2-7; the match to TRBD1 covers 8 bases. The CDR3 covers 14 residues. CDR1 is SGHTA, CDR2 FQGNSA, per germline. V gave up 5 bases and J gave up 4 bases; unmatched junction bases: 7. CDR3 sequence: CASSPDRASYEQYF. The DNA of the CDR3 is TGTGCCAGCAGCCCGGACAGGGCTTCTTACGAGCAGTACTTC.

The chain recombines TRBV2 with TRBJ1-4, with 7 bases that match TRBD1. The germline CDR1 and CDR2 sequences are SNHLY and FYNNEI. This CDR3 is 17 amino acids long. Germline trimming cut 6 bases from V and 0 bases from J; bases unmatched to any gene: 10. CDR3 in DNA: TGTGCCAGCAGGAAGACAGGGATTGGGGCAACTAATGAAAAACTGTTTTTT. Protein sequence: CASRKTGIGATNEKLFF. Full variable domain (rest looked up from reference TRBV2 and TRBJ1-4): EPEVTQTPSHQVTQMGQEVILRCVPISNHLYFYWYRQILGQKVEFLVSFYNNEISEKSEIFDDQFSVERPDGSNFTLKIRSTKLEDSAMYFCASRKTGIGATNEKLFFGSGTQLSVL.

This clone was seen a single time. V usage is TRBV7-3 and J usage is TRBJ2-1; D gene ambiguous. The germline V gene encodes CDR1 SGHTA and CDR2 FQGTGA. The CDR3 is made up of 12 amino acids. V lost 6 bases and J lost 8, with 11 bases in between. The CDR3 region has the DNA TGTGCCAGCAGTCAAACCGGTGATGAGCAGTTCTTC. This encodes CASSQTGDEQFF. The full variable domain, completed using reference TRBV7-3 and TRBJ2-1, is GAGVSQTPSNKVTEKGKYVELRCDPISGHTALYWYRQSLGQGPEFLIYFQGTGAADDSGLPNDRFFAVRPEGSVSTLKIQRTERGDSAVYLCASSQTGDEQFFGPGTRLTVL.

This chain uses TRBV7-9 with TRBJ1-2; D is undetermined. CDR3 length: 17 amino acids. Germline values: CDR1 SEHNR, CDR2 FQNEAQ (reference sequence). Trimming took off 4 bases at V and 0 bases at J, with 18 bases between the two ends. The CDR3 here is CASSSQVGGLTNYGYTF. The CDR3 DNA reads TGTGCCAGCAGCTCTCAAGTCGGCGGGTTAACTAACTATGGCTACACCTTC.

This chain uses TRBV24-1 with TRBJ2-2, with 9 positions matching TRBD1. V trimming: 1 base; J trimming: 4 bases; junction bases outside the gene matches: 3. This CDR3 is built from 16 residues. CDR1 is KGHDR and CDR2 is SFDVKD in the germline V gene. The CDR3 DNA reads as TGTGCCACCAGTGATTTAAGACAGGGGGGCACCGGGGAGCTGTTTTTT. Its protein is CATSDLRQGGTGELFF.

This chain connects TRBV5-1 to TRBJ2-5; TRBD1 agrees at 7 bases. The CDR3 has 13 residues. The V gene end was trimmed by 4 bases and the J gene end by 2 bases; junction bases not matched to a gene: 2. Germline assignment: CDR1 SGHRS and CDR2 YFSETQ. CDR3 nucleotides: TGCGCCAGCAGCGGACAGGCTCAAGAGACCCAGTACTTC. Its translation is CASSGQAQETQYF.

The rearrangement joins TRBV27 to TRBJ2-1, with D possibly matching TRBD1 (6 bases). The CDR3 is made up of 14 amino acids. V lost 6 bases and J lost 7, with 16 bases in between. CDR1 is MNHEY and CDR2 is SMNVEV in the germline V gene (reference sequence). DNA for the CDR3: TGTGCCAGCAGCTTACTTTACCAGGGGAATGAGCAGTTCTTC. Its protein product is CASSLLYQGNEQFF.

The V and J genes are TRBV3-1 (or the pseudogene TRBV3-2) and TRBJ2-1; 9 nucleotides agree with TRBD1. The CDR3 is made up of 17 amino acids. The V gene end was trimmed by 0 bases and the J gene end by 7 bases; junction bases not matched to a gene: 10. Germline values: CDR1 LGHDT, CDR2 YNNKEL (reference sequence). The CDR3 DNA reads as TGTGCCAGCAGCCAAGACGAAGGGACAGGGCGAGGAAATGAGCAGTTCTTC. Translating it yields CASSQDEGTGRGNEQFF.

This chain uses TRBV27 with TRBJ1-5; 9 nucleotides agree with TRBD1. CDR3 size: 16 residues. The germline gives CDR1 MNHEY, CDR2 SMNVEV (reference sequence). Unmatched junction bases numbered 7, after V lost 5 bases and J lost 2 bases. CDR3 protein: CASSPEDRGGNQPQHF. In DNA form, the CDR3 reads TGTGCCAGCAGTCCCGAGGACAGGGGAGGCAATCAGCCCCAGCATTTT.

This clone occurred a few times. CDR3 nucleotides: TGTGCCAGCGGAGGGTGGTTGGACACCGGGGAGCTGTTTTTT. Translated: CASGGWLDTGELFF. The chain combines TRBV7-9 with TRBJ2-2; a weak D match, TRBD2 (6 bases). The CDR3 consists of 14 residues. The germline gives CDR1 SEHNR, CDR2 FQNEAQ (reference sequence). Trimming took 8 bases from V and 3 from J, leaving 13 bases between them. Supplemented by reference TRBV7-9 and TRBJ2-2, the full variable domain reads DTGVSQNPRHKITKRGQNVTFRCDPISEHNRLYWYRQTLGQGPEFLTYFQNEAQLEKSRLLSDRFSAERPKGSFSTLEIQRTEQGDSAMYLCASGGWLDTGELFFGEGSRLTVL.

CDR3 residues: CASSQLGDTQYF. For the CDR3, the DNA is TGTGCCAGCAGCCAACTAGGAGATACGCAGTATTTT. The gene calls are TRBV3-1 (or the pseudogene TRBV3-2) and TRBJ2-3, with D unclear. Trimming removed 2 bases from V and 5 bases from J, with 5 bases in between. In germline, CDR1 is LGHDT, CDR2 YNNKEL (reference sequence). The CDR3 is 12 residues long.

The chain recombines TRBV5-1 with TRBJ2-7; TRBD1 matches at 7 bases. J gave up 2 bases and V 1 base, and 3 bases lay outside the gene matches. The CDR3 sequence is 14 residues long. Germline CDR1 is SGHRS and CDR2 is YFSETQ. CDR3: CASSLTGQTYEQYF. CDR3 nucleotide sequence: TGCGCCAGCAGCTTGACGGGACAGACCTACGAGCAGTACTTC.

This clone was counted a few times. The chain employs TRBV30 and TRBJ2-1, with 9 bases aligning to TRBD1. The germline V gene encodes CDR1 GTSNPN and CDR2 SVGIG (reference sequence). The CDR3 runs to 14 residues. Unmatched junction bases numbered 10, after V lost 7 bases and J lost 6 bases. The DNA for the CDR3 is TGTGCCTTAGACCGGGACAGGGACCCCAATGAGCAGTTCTTC. Residues: CALDRDRDPNEQFF.

V usage is TRBV19 and J usage is TRBJ2-7; TRBD2 matches 12 bases. The CDR3 consists of 16 residues. V gave up 4 bases and J gave up 2 bases; unmatched junction bases: 6. CDR1 is LNHDA and CDR2 is SQIVND in the germline V gene (reference sequence). Written as DNA, the CDR3 is TGTGCCAGTAGTACCGGACTAGCGGGACGTCCCTACGAGCAGTACTTC. Translation gives CASSTGLAGRPYEQYF. The full variable domain, completed using reference TRBV19 and TRBJ2-7, is DGGITQSPKYLFRKEGQNVTLSCEQNLNHDAMYWYRQDPGQGLRLIYYSQIVNDFQKGDIAEGYSVSREKKESFPLTVTSAQKNPTAFYLCASSTGLAGRPYEQYFGPGTRLTVT.